These 26 T cell receptor beta chains share one sample of origin, sequenced in a study of CD8+CD57+ T cells in acquired aplastic anemia. Genomic DNA templated the TCR beta VDJ and CDR3 profiling. TCRdb reanalysed the reads using MiXCR and keeps one entry per CDR3 protein. The sample consists of some 210,000 distinct CDR3 sequences, over 60% of them appearing once. Sequenced input: sorted CD4+, CD8+, or CD8+CD57+ T cells (not recorded which) from PBMCs. The receptors come from a human donor in good health.

This clonotype came up many times. This chain uses TRBV4-1 with TRBJ1-1; 9 nucleotides match TRBD1. This CDR3 is built from 14 residues. Germline-derived CDR1 and CDR2 are MGHRA and YSYEKL. V shed 4 bases and J 6 bases; nucleotides not matched to a gene: 6. The CDR3 loop reads CASSRGTGSAEAFF. CDR3 sequence (DNA): TGCGCCAGCAGCCGAGGGACAGGGAGCGCTGAAGCTTTCTTT.

The chain is built from TRBV2 and TRBJ1-2; possibly TRBD1 for D (5 bases). The CDR3 extends over 16 amino acids. Germline CDR1 is SNHLY and CDR2 is FYNNEI. Deletions cut 5 bases from V and 0 bases from J, with 16 bases between. CDR3 protein: CASSPSTGLTNYGYTF. The CDR3 nucleotides are TGTGCCAGCAGTCCAAGTACGGGACTGACTAACTATGGCTACACCTTC.

The chain carries TRBV5-1 and TRBJ1-1, with D perhaps TRBD1 (5 bases). Looked up from germline, CDR1 is SGHRS and CDR2 is YFSETQ. The CDR3 sequence is 13 residues long. Trimming removed 4 bases from V and 1 base from J, with 8 bases in between. The CDR3 loop reads CASSPDTNTEAFF. DNA for the CDR3: TGCGCCAGCAGCCCGGACACGAACACTGAAGCTTTCTTT.

Points on this clonotype: The junction and the germline gene differ at one end; a read error may be behind it. The rearrangement links TRBV7-3 to TRBJ2-7; weak D call: TRBD2 (5 bases). The length of the CDR3 is 14 residues. The germline V gene encodes CDR1 SGHTA and CDR2 FQGTGA. The CDR3 loop is CASSPAGISYEQYF. As DNA, the CDR3 is TGTGCTAGCAGCCCCGCCGGGATTTCCTACGAGCAGTACTTC.

The chain employs TRBV20-1 and TRBJ2-7; TRBD2 is a possible D gene (5 bases). The CDR3 totals 13 residues. CDR1 DFQATT and CDR2 SNEGSKA come from the germline V gene (reference sequence). CDR3: CRFYGKSSYEQYF. The CDR3, as DNA: TGCAGGTTTTACGGGAAGAGCTCCTACGAGCAGTACTTC.

CDR3 in DNA: TGCAGTGCTAGTAGAGGGGAGACACGGCGTTCGCATACGCAGTATTTT. Protein sequence: CSASRGETRRSHTQYF. The chain joins TRBV20-1 to TRBJ2-3; D tentatively fits TRBD1 or TRBD2 (5 bases each). Looked up from germline, CDR1 is DFQATT and CDR2 is SNEGSKA (reference sequence). V lost 3 bases and J lost 7, with 23 bases in between. The CDR3 sequence is 16 residues long.

This rearrangement joins TRBV6-1 to TRBJ1-6; 9 bases fit TRBD1. CDR1 and CDR2 (germline): MNHNS, SASEGT. Losses at the gene ends were 8 bases for V and 9 bases for J; bases not matched to a gene: 14. This CDR3 region has 16 residues. In DNA form, the CDR3 reads TGTGCCAGCTCACTCAATCAAGCGGACAGGGGTTCACCCCTCCACTTT. This encodes CASSLNQADRGSPLHF.

The chain uses TRBV19 and TRBJ1-5; TRBD1 aligns across 9 bases. CDR3 length: 17 residues. Germline V gene data show CDR1 as LNHDA and CDR2 as SQIVND (reference sequence). Trimming took 1 base from V and 0 from J; bases not matched to a gene: 4. The CDR3 here is CASSIGDRVFSNQPQHF. The DNA of the CDR3 is TGTGCCAGTAGTATAGGGGACAGGGTATTTAGCAATCAGCCCCAGCATTTT.

The CDR3, as DNA: TGTGCCAGCAGCCCGGGACCGACTACTAACTATGGCTACACCTTC. This codes for CASSPGPTTNYGYTF. The chain joins TRBV7-3 to TRBJ1-2, with D maybe TRBD1 (5 bases). The CDR3 runs 15 residues. Trimming stripped 5 bases from V and 0 bases from J, with 13 bases between. Germline CDR1 is SGHTA and CDR2 is FQGTGA.

This clonotype was recorded at least ten times. The gene calls are TRBV2 and TRBJ1-1, with D possibly matching TRBD1 (5 bases). Germline lookup yields CDR1 SNHLY and CDR2 FYNNEI. The CDR3 sequence is 13 residues long. Trimming cost V 9 bases and J 1 base, with 12 bases left between them. The CDR3 DNA follows: TGTGCCAGTATAGGGGTGGGGAACACTGAAGCTTTCTTT. Residues: CASIGVGNTEAFF.

This clonotype was recorded many times. V is TRBV9 and J is TRBJ2-1; tentatively, D is TRBD2 (6 bases). The CDR3 contains 15 residues. CDR1 and CDR2 (germline): SGDLS, YYNGEE. Deletions cut 0 bases from V and 4 bases from J, with 11 bases between. The CDR3 sequence: CASSVGGGTYNEQFF. CDR3 coding DNA: TGTGCCAGCAGCGTAGGTGGGGGGACTTACAATGAGCAGTTCTTC.

Many counts were recorded for this clonotype. The CDR3 reads CASSLGLAGEQYF. The CDR3 coding sequence is TGTGCCAGCAGTTTGGGACTAGCGGGGGAGCAGTACTTC. The chain links TRBV12-3 or TRBV12-4 to TRBJ2-7, with 13 nucleotides matching TRBD2. This CDR3 comprises 13 residues. The junction had 0 bases not matched to a gene; V was cut back by 3 bases and J by 7 bases.

This clonotype was recorded at least ten times. This sequence joins TRBV9 and TRBJ1-2; possible D gene TRBD1, 6 bases. The length of the CDR3 is 14 residues. Germline CDR1 and CDR2: SGDLS and YYNGEE. V lost 0 bases and J lost 2, with 8 bases in between. The CDR3 reads CASSVGGGNYGYTF. DNA of the CDR3: TGTGCCAGCAGCGTAGGAGGGGGGAACTATGGCTACACCTTC. Using reference TRBV9 and TRBJ1-2 for the parts outside the CDR3, the full variable domain is DSGVTQTPKHLITATGQRVTLRCSPRSGDLSVYWYQQSLDQGLQFLIQYYNGEERAKGNILERFSAQQFPDLHSELNLSSLELGDSALYFCASSVGGGNYGYTFGSGTRLTVV.

This clonotype showed up many times. The J gene is TRBJ1-1, the V gene TRBV29-1; 7 bases are shared with TRBD1. Germline assignment: CDR1 SQVTM and CDR2 ANQGSEA. V shed 3 bases and J 3 bases; nucleotides not matched to a gene: 10. The CDR3 is 15 amino acids. DNA of the CDR3: TGCAGCGTTGACGGGGAGGGGGCTACCGACACTGAAGCTTTCTTT. Translation gives CSVDGEGATDTEAFF.

In this sample, this clonotype turned up many times. This chain uses TRBV7-6 with TRBJ2-1, with D unclear. Germline V CDR1 and CDR2: SGHVS, FNYEAQ. V was clipped by 5 bases and J by 1 base, with 15 bases between them. The CDR3 is made up of 16 amino acids. The CDR3 nucleotides read TGTGCCAGCAGCCTCCGAGGTAGTTTATCCTACAATGAGCAGTTCTTC. Protein sequence: CASSLRGSLSYNEQFF.

As regards this clonotype: Lacking the conserved final phenylalanine or tryptophan, this CDR3 likely reflects a read error. The genes are TRBV4-3 and TRBJ1-1, with D maybe TRBD1 (6 bases). From germline, CDR1 is LGHNA and CDR2 YSLEER. The CDR3 covers 15 residues. V lost 5 bases to trimming and J lost 5 bases, with 18 bases between them. The CDR3 coding sequence is TGCGCCAGCAGCTTAGCGCAGGGGTTGTGGACTGAAGCTTTCCTT. Amino acids: CASSLAQGLWTEAFL.

Notes on this clonotype: A junction boundary mismatches the germline segment, possibly from a read error. The V gene is TRBV19, the J gene TRBJ2-3; no definite D call. Per germline, CDR1 LNHDA and CDR2 SQIVND (reference sequence). This CDR3 is 13 amino acids long. DNA for the CDR3: TGTGCCAGTAGCATAGCCAGATGGGATACGCAGTATTTT. Translating gives CASSIARWDTQYF.

This clonotype appeared a few times. The rearrangement joins TRBV7-8 to TRBJ1-1, with TRBD1 matching over 7 bases. J lost 8 bases, V lost 0 bases, and 3 bases had no gene match. The germline V gene has CDR1 SGHVS and CDR2 FQNEAQ. This CDR3 contains 13 residues. The CDR3 sequence is CASSLAAGGEAFF. The CDR3 nucleotides read TGTGCCAGCAGCTTAGCGGCAGGGGGAGAAGCTTTCTTT.

The V and J genes are TRBV4-1 and TRBJ1-1; 7 nucleotides agree with TRBD1. Germline V gives CDR1 MGHRA, CDR2 YSYEKL. The CDR3 is made up of 14 amino acids. The ends lost 2 bases at V and 2 bases at J; junction bases unmatched: 2. DNA of the CDR3: TGCGCCAGCAGCCAACGGACAGGTAACACTGAAGCTTTCTTT. This translates into CASSQRTGNTEAFF.

This clonotype was seen repeatedly, ten times or more. V and J are TRBV13 and TRBJ2-7; D not certain. The CDR3 covers 14 residues. Germline V lookup: CDR1 PRHDT, CDR2 FYEKMQ (reference sequence). Trimming removed 0 bases from V and 2 bases from J, with 8 bases in between. CDR3 nucleotide sequence: TGTGCCAGCAGCTTAGGCACCCAGACCTACGAGCAGTACTTC. Translated, it gives CASSLGTQTYEQYF.

On this clonotype itself: The junction does not match germline at one end; this may be a read error. The chain links TRBV24-1 to TRBJ2-6; D possibly corresponds to TRBD1 (6 bases). Per the germline V gene, CDR1 is KGHDR and CDR2 is SFDVKD. This CDR3 is built from 16 residues. The CDR3 DNA reads TGTGCCAGCAGTCCTGGACAGAGCCCTTTGGCCAACGTCCTGATTTTC. Its protein is CASSPGQSPLANVLIF.

This clonotype was counted ten times or more. This rearrangement joins TRBV29-1 to TRBJ1-1; a weak D match, TRBD1 (5 bases). Germline-derived CDR1 and CDR2 are SQVTM and ANQGSEA. V was trimmed by 6 bases and J by 4 bases, leaving 18 bases between them. This CDR3 region has 14 residues. CDR3 residues: CSVPGAGMATEAFF. CDR3 DNA: TGCAGCGTCCCCGGGGCGGGTATGGCCACTGAAGCTTTCTTT.

The chain is built from TRBV2 and TRBJ2-7; TRBD2 is a possible D gene (5 bases). The V gene's germline CDR1 is SNHLY and CDR2 FYNNEI. Trimming cost V 6 bases and J 8 bases, with 23 bases left between them. This CDR3 region has 15 residues. The CDR3, as DNA: TGTGCCAGCAGCCCTGGTGAGAGCGGCGTTCCAAAGCAGTACTTC. It translates to CASSPGESGVPKQYF.

Ten or more counts support this clonotype. The chain couples TRBV12-3 or TRBV12-4 to TRBJ1-5; tentatively, D is TRBD1 (5 bases). The CDR3 extends over 15 amino acids. The V gene lost 3 bases and the J gene lost 0 bases, with 9 bases spanning the gap. The CDR3 region is CASSFPGDSNQPQHF. The CDR3 region has the DNA TGTGCCAGCAGTTTTCCGGGGGATAGCAATCAGCCCCAGCATTTT.

V is TRBV20-1 and J is TRBJ2-7, with TRBD2 identical over 10 bases. Germline values: CDR1 DFQATT, CDR2 SNEGSKA (reference sequence). The CDR3 totals 15 residues. Trimming cost V 0 bases and J 4 bases; bases outside gene matches: 6. CDR3 region: CSARDWASGGYEQYF. CDR3 DNA: TGCAGTGCTAGAGATTGGGCTAGCGGGGGATACGAGCAGTACTTC.

This clonotype was recorded only once. The V and J genes are TRBV29-1 and TRBJ2-3, with 14 bases aligning to TRBD2. Per germline, CDR1 SQVTM and CDR2 ANQGSEA. Trimming removed 4 bases from V and 5 bases from J; junction bases left unmatched: 5. CDR3 length equals 15 residues. The CDR3 DNA sequence: TGCAGCGTTGTGACTAGCGGGAGGGCGGTAGATACGCAGTATTTT. It codes for CSVVTSGRAVDTQYF.